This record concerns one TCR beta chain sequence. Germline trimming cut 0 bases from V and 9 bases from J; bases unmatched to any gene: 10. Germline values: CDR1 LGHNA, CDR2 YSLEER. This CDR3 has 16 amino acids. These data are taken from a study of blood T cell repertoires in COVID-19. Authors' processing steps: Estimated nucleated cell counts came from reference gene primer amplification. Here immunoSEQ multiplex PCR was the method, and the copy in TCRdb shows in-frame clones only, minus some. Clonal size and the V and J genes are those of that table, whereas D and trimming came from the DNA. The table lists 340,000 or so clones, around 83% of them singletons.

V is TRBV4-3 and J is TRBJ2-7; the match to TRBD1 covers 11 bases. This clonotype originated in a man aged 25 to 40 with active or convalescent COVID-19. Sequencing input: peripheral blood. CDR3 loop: CASSQDKGTGGFSQYF. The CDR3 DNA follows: TGCGCCAGCAGCCAAGATAAGGGGACAGGGGGGTTCTCGCAGTACTTC.